Each of the 8 T cell receptor beta chains below was sequenced from the same sample in a study of cytomegalovirus exposure and HLA in healthy donors. A multiplex PCR was run with 60 Vbeta primers and 13 Jbeta primers. Only in-frame clones appear in the TCRdb table, and some are missing; sequencing was by immunoSEQ multiplex PCR. The sample includes fewer than 150,000 clones, less than 80% seen only once; the top ten take 11%. Sequencing was carried out using PBMCs. The source is a woman aged 45-60 years in good health and CMV-seropositive.

The chain combines TRBV4-1 with TRBJ1-3; tentative D call: TRBD1 (6 bases). CDR3 size: 16 residues. V lost 0 bases and J lost 2, with 11 bases in between. CDR1 is MGHRA, CDR2 YSYEKL, per germline. CDR3 DNA sequence: TGCGCCAGCAGCCAAGAGGGGGCAGGGGCTGGAAACACCATATATTTT. This sequence encodes CASSQEGAGAGNTIYF.

This sequence joins TRBV30 and TRBJ1-2; 12 bases agree with TRBD1. This CDR3 is built from 15 residues. With V trimmed by 8 bases and J by 8 bases, 15 bases remained unmatched. Germline V gives CDR1 GTSNPN, CDR2 SVGIG (reference sequence). The CDR3 DNA sequence: TGTGCCGGGACTGTTCCCGGGACAGGGGGCGAGGGCTACACCTTC. It codes for CAGTVPGTGGEGYTF.

This clone was recorded once. The V gene is TRBV11-2, the J gene TRBJ1-4; 10 bases fit TRBD1. This CDR3 has 16 amino acids. Germline loops: CDR1 SGHAT, CDR2 FQNNGV. Germline trimming cut 5 bases from V and 5 bases from J; bases unmatched to any gene: 8. As DNA, the CDR3 is TGTGCCAGCAGCCCCGCCGGGACAGGGGTGAATGAAAAACTGTTTTTT. Its protein product is CASSPAGTGVNEKLFF.

This chain links TRBV10-3 with TRBJ2-3; 10 nucleotides align to TRBD2. Germline values: CDR1 ENHRY, CDR2 SYGVKD. The trim removed 4 bases at V and 3 bases at J, leaving 7 bases unmatched. The CDR3 runs 16 residues. In DNA, the CDR3 is TGTGCCATCAGTGGGACTCTAGCGGGAGAAACAGATACGCAGTATTTT. Translated, it gives CAISGTLAGETDTQYF.

The V gene is TRBV19, the J gene TRBJ1-2; tentative D call: TRBD1 (5 bases). CDR3 length: 11 amino acids. V lost 8 bases, J lost 4 bases, and 8 bases lay in between. Germline CDR1 LNHDA, CDR2 SQIVND (reference sequence). CDR3 amino acids: CASGQGYGYTF. CDR3 nucleotide sequence: TGTGCCAGTGGCCAGGGCTATGGCTACACCTTC.

The V and J genes are TRBV28 and TRBJ2-1; 10 bases match TRBD2. The CDR3 runs 15 residues. V lost 7 bases, J lost 4 bases, and 7 bases stayed unmatched. Germline V gives CDR1 MDHEN, CDR2 SYDVKM. For the CDR3, the DNA is TGTGCCAGCAAAACTAGCGGGACCCTTTACAATGAGCAGTTCTTC. Its protein is CASKTSGTLYNEQFF. Full variable domain (outside the CDR3, taken from reference TRBV28 and TRBJ2-1): DVKVTQSSRYLVKRTGEKVFLECVQDMDHENMFWYRQDPGLGLRLIYFSYDVKMKEKGDIPEGYSVSREKKERFSLILESASTNQTSMYLCASKTSGTLYNEQFFGPGTRLTVL.

The J gene is TRBJ2-7, the V gene TRBV21-1; TRBD1, the D gene given by the table, was not confirmed from the DNA. TRBV21-1 is marked as a pseudogene. The CDR3 extends over 14 amino acids. CDR3: CASREGQNSYEQYF. The CDR3 DNA reads as TGTGCCAGCAGGGAGGGACAGAACTCCTACGAGCAGTACTTC.

This chain uses TRBV15 with TRBJ1-2; 7 bases map to TRBD1. The germline CDR1 and CDR2 sequences are LNHNV and YYDKDF (reference sequence). The CDR3 consists of 14 residues. The V and J ends lost 3 bases and 3 bases, in that order; junction bases with no gene match: 4. The CDR3 nucleotides are TGTGCCACCAGCAGGACCGGGACAGACTATGGCTACACCTTC. Translation gives CATSRTGTDYGYTF.